One sample yielded the 4 T cell receptor beta chains listed below, sequenced in a study of glioma-infiltrating T cells (dated by TCRdb to the mid-2010s). The sequencing machine was an Illumina MiSeq. The iRepertoire nested amplicon-rescue multiplex PCR (arm-PCR) platform was used to amplify TCR alpha and beta CDR3 regions from RNA. The raw public reads went through TCRdb reprocessing: fastp at Q25, MiXCR clone calling, in-frame beta chains kept. Rows matching on CDR3 protein sequence are summarized as one entry with the most common DNA and genes. This sample comprises 170,000 or so distinct CDR3 sequences, roughly 45% of them detected only once. The ten largest clones capture under 6.5% of the sample. The material sequenced was glioma tissue, nonneoplastic brain tissue, or PBMCs (not recorded which). Receptors were obtained from a human donor with low-grade glioma or glioblastoma, undergoing nonglioma brain surgery, or in good health (not recorded which).

Here the CDR3 DNA reads TGCGCCAGCAGCTTGGAACAGGGGAACCACTACGAGCAGTACTTC. Encoded protein: CASSLEQGNHYEQYF. The chain carries TRBV5-1 and TRBJ2-7, with 7 bases matching TRBD1. This CDR3 is 15 amino acids long. Germline trimming cut 0 bases from V and 3 bases from J; bases unmatched to any gene: 6. The V gene's germline CDR1 is SGHRS and CDR2 YFSETQ. Full variable domain (remainder filled in from reference TRBV5-1 and TRBJ2-7): KAGVTQTPRYLIKTRGQQVTLSCSPISGHRSVSWYQQTPGQGLQFLFEYFSETQRNKGNFPGRFSGRQFSNSRSEMNVSTLELGDSALYLCASSLEQGNHYEQYFGPGTRLTVT.

This clonotype was counted once. The V gene is TRBV2, the J gene TRBJ2-1; possibly TRBD2 for D (5 bases). The V end lost 6 bases, the J end lost 0 bases, and 18 bases lay between the germline ends. Germline-derived CDR1 and CDR2 are SNHLY and FYNNEI. This CDR3 has 17 residues. In DNA form, the CDR3 reads TGTGCCAGCAGGGCCCTTCTAGAACTAGGCTCCTACAATGAGCAGTTCTTC. Translating it yields CASRALLELGSYNEQFF.

On this clonotype: At one end, the junction sequence differs from germline, possibly due to a read error. The chain uses TRBV5-8 and TRBJ2-7; the match to TRBD2 covers 10 bases. The CDR3 totals 16 residues. From germline, CDR1 is SGHTS and CDR2 YDEGEE. The CDR3 DNA reads as TGTGCCAGCAGCCCCCAGAGCGGGAGGGCCCTCCCTAAGCAGAACTTC. Its protein is CASSPQSGRALPKQNF.

This clonotype was seen many times. The chain has TRBV2 and TRBJ1-1, with TRBD1 as a possible D gene (5 bases). Germline V gene lookup returns CDR1 SNHLY and CDR2 FYNNEI. The CDR3 covers 15 residues. Trimming shortened V by 6 bases and J by 4 bases, and 18 bases separated the two germline ends. The CDR3 is CASRMDLGGSTEAFF. The DNA for the CDR3 is TGTGCCAGCAGGATGGACCTCGGGGGTAGCACTGAAGCTTTCTTT.